A single sample gave rise to the 28 T cell receptor beta chains below, sequenced in a study of blood T cell repertoires in COVID-19. Using immunoSEQ multiplex PCR, the repertoire was profiled, and TCRdb retains in-frame clones only, with some absent. Of under 95,000 clones listed, roughly four fifths are singletons. Sequenced: peripheral blood. The source is a woman of 80 years or more with acute or convalescent COVID-19.

The V gene is TRBV11-2, the J gene TRBJ2-7, with TRBD1 matching over 9 bases. Germline V gives CDR1 SGHAT, CDR2 FQNNGV. V lost 5 bases and J lost 6; bases outside the gene matches: 5. The CDR3 totals 13 residues. CDR3: CASSRDRVGEQYF. CDR3 nucleotide sequence: TGTGCCAGCAGCCGGGACAGGGTCGGCGAGCAGTACTTC.

This clone was seen just once. The gene calls are TRBV4-1 and TRBJ2-3; possibly TRBD1 for D (6 bases). Per germline, CDR1 MGHRA and CDR2 YSYEKL. V dropped 0 bases and J dropped 4 bases, with 20 bases sitting between them. The CDR3 spans 18 residues. The CDR3 region is CASSQDLTGTGIADTQYF. The CDR3 nucleotides are TGCGCCAGCAGCCAAGATTTGACGGGAACAGGGATCGCAGATACGCAGTATTTT.

The chain combines TRBV19 with TRBJ2-7; the match to TRBD2 covers 9 bases. Germline V CDR1 and CDR2: LNHDA, SQIVND (reference sequence). The length of the CDR3 is 14 residues. The J segment lost 6 bases and the V segment lost 4 bases, leaving 7 bases of the junction unmatched. The CDR3 is CASSTSGMSREQYF. For the CDR3, the DNA is TGTGCCAGTAGTACTAGCGGGATGAGTCGCGAGCAGTACTTC.

The rearrangement links TRBV10-1 to TRBJ2-2; D not resolved. Trimming took 6 bases from V and 3 from J, leaving 5 bases between them. Germline lookup yields CDR1 WNHNN and CDR2 SYGVQD (reference sequence). CDR3 length equals 12 residues. In nucleotides, the CDR3 is TGCGCCAGCAGAGCCGACACCGGGGAGCTGTTTTTT. Amino acids: CASRADTGELFF.

The CDR3 bases are TGTGCCAGCAGTTCATCACAGGGTTTGGGTGAAAAACTGTTTTTT. This sequence encodes CASSSSQGLGEKLFF. This chain links TRBV6-5 with TRBJ1-4, with D maybe TRBD1 (6 bases). The CDR3 loop spans 15 amino acids. Per the germline V gene, CDR1 is MNHEY and CDR2 is SVGAGI. V was pared by 4 bases and J by 7 bases, with 16 bases between.

V and J are TRBV28 and TRBJ1-1; 7 nucleotides agree with TRBD1. This CDR3 comprises 15 residues. Unmatched junction bases numbered 7, after V lost 6 bases and J lost 0 bases. Germline V gene lookup returns CDR1 MDHEN and CDR2 SYDVKM. For the CDR3, the DNA is TGTGCCAGCAGCGCACTCGGGACAGTGAACACTGAAGCTTTCTTT. This encodes CASSALGTVNTEAFF. The whole variable domain, remainder taken from reference TRBV28 and TRBJ1-1, is DVKVTQSSRYLVKRTGEKVFLECVQDMDHENMFWYRQDPGLGLRLIYFSYDVKMKEKGDIPEGYSVSREKKERFSLILESASTNQTSMYLCASSALGTVNTEAFFGQGTRLTVV.

V and J are TRBV19 and TRBJ2-7, with 7 nucleotides matching TRBD1. The J segment lost 3 bases and the V segment lost 5 bases, leaving 4 bases of the junction unmatched. CDR1 and CDR2 from the germline V gene are LNHDA and SQIVND (reference sequence). The length of the CDR3 is 13 residues. CDR3 DNA: TGTGCCAGTAGTCGGACAGGAAACTACGAGCAGTACTTC. Its protein is CASSRTGNYEQYF.

The chain uses TRBV9 and TRBJ1-6; weak D call: TRBD1 (6 bases). CDR3 size: 17 residues. The germline V and J ends were trimmed by 4 bases and 5 bases, with 19 bases remaining between them. CDR1 is SGDLS and CDR2 is YYNGEE in the germline V gene. The CDR3 DNA sequence: TGTGCCAGCAGCTCCAGGGGTTACCCAGGAGATAATTCACCCCTCCACTTT. Translating it yields CASSSRGYPGDNSPLHF.

This chain connects TRBV4-2 to TRBJ2-7, with 11 bases that match TRBD2. CDR1 is LGHNA and CDR2 is YNFKEQ in the germline V gene. Trimming at V came to 1 base and at J to 4 bases, leaving 3 bases not matched to a gene. This CDR3 is built from 15 residues. For the CDR3, the DNA is TGTGCCAGCAGCCAAGCCGCTAGCGGGAGGTACGAGCAGTACTTC. Translation: CASSQAASGRYEQYF.

V usage is TRBV27 and J usage is TRBJ2-3; 8 nucleotides match TRBD2. After removal of 6 bases from V and 1 base from J, the junction contained 3 bases not matched to a gene. Germline V lookup: CDR1 MNHEY, CDR2 SMNVEV (reference sequence). This CDR3 has 14 amino acids. CDR3 nucleotides: TGTGCCAGCAGCAAGCGGGAGCGCACAGATACGCAGTATTTT. This encodes CASSKRERTDTQYF.

This CDR3 is CASRPQAGELFF. CDR3 nucleotides: TGCGCCAGCAGGCCACAGGCCGGGGAGCTGTTTTTT. This chain uses TRBV10-2 with TRBJ2-2, with D perhaps TRBD1 (5 bases). CDR3 length: 12 amino acids. The V and J ends lost 6 bases and 6 bases respectively, with 8 bases between them. The germline V gene has CDR1 WSHSY and CDR2 SAAADI.

The gene calls are TRBV7-2 and TRBJ2-3; maybe TRBD2 (5 bases). The CDR3 contains 15 residues. Germline-derived CDR1 and CDR2 are SGHTA and FQGNSA. Trimming left V 2 bases short and J 1 base short, with 10 bases between. In DNA, the CDR3 is TGTGCCAGCAGCTTAATGGGCGGGCGCACAGATACGCAGTATTTT. It translates to CASSLMGGRTDTQYF.

In its sample, this clone was seen once. V and J are TRBV10-3 and TRBJ1-1; possibly TRBD1 for D (6 bases). In germline, CDR1 is ENHRY, CDR2 SYGVKD. Trimming cost V 4 bases and J 8 bases, with 20 bases left between them. The CDR3 spans 15 residues. CDR3 DNA sequence: TGTGCCATCAGTGGAGGGTTAGGTACACAGGGAGAAGCTTTCTTT. Translation gives CAISGGLGTQGEAFF.

This sequence joins TRBV5-4 and TRBJ2-7; weak D call: TRBD2 (6 bases). Germline assignment: CDR1 SGHNT and CDR2 YYREEE (reference sequence). The CDR3 spans 14 residues. Trimming took off 0 bases at V and 3 bases at J, with 10 bases between the two ends. CDR3 sequence (DNA): TGTGCCAGCAGCTTGGAAGCGGGCGTCTACGAGCAGTACTTC. It specifies CASSLEAGVYEQYF.

This chain links TRBV19 with TRBJ1-2; 10 positions agree with TRBD1. Trimming at V came to 1 base and at J to 7 bases, leaving 6 bases not matched to a gene. The germline CDR1 and CDR2 sequences are LNHDA and SQIVND (reference sequence). The CDR3 totals 15 residues. In DNA, the CDR3 is TGTGCCAGTAGTATAGCCCGGGACAGGGGTATTGGCTACACCTTC. Amino acid sequence: CASSIARDRGIGYTF. The complete variable domain, with remaining parts taken from reference TRBV19 and TRBJ1-2, reads DGGITQSPKYLFRKEGQNVTLSCEQNLNHDAMYWYRQDPGQGLRLIYYSQIVNDFQKGDIAEGYSVSREKKESFPLTVTSAQKNPTAFYLCASSIARDRGIGYTFGSGTRLTVV.

CDR3 in amino acids: CAISSSLGTVNNEQFF. As DNA, the CDR3 is TGTGCCATCAGTTCCTCCTTGGGGACAGTGAACAATGAGCAGTTCTTC. The chain recombines TRBV10-3 with TRBJ2-1; 7 positions match TRBD1. CDR3 length equals 16 residues. Germline trimming cut 5 bases from V and 5 bases from J; bases unmatched to any gene: 12. Germline V gene sequence: CDR1 ENHRY, CDR2 SYGVKD.

This clone appeared once. The chain has TRBV5-4 and TRBJ1-1; D is unclear. CDR1 is SGHNT and CDR2 is YYREEE in the germline V gene (reference sequence). The CDR3 is 13 amino acids. Trimming took off 3 bases at V and 7 bases at J, with 13 bases between the two ends. The CDR3 bases are TGTGCCAGCAGCTCTCTAGCGGCGGATGAAGCTTTCTTT. Amino acids: CASSSLAADEAFF.

This chain links TRBV2 with TRBJ1-2; 10 bases align to TRBD1. V shed 8 bases, J shed 7 bases, and the junction held 7 bases outside the gene matches. Germline CDR1 SNHLY, CDR2 FYNNEI. CDR3 length: 13 amino acids. The CDR3 DNA reads as TGTGCCAGCTACCGGGACAGGGGACTTGGCTACACCTTC. Its translation: CASYRDRGLGYTF.

V and J are TRBV15 and TRBJ2-1; the D gene is possibly TRBD2 (5 bases). This CDR3 is built from 16 residues. Germline CDR1 is LNHNV and CDR2 is YYDKDF (reference sequence). The V gene lost 0 bases and the J gene lost 5 bases, with 14 bases spanning the gap. The CDR3 sequence: CATSRDLRLRDNEQFF. The CDR3 nucleotides read TGTGCCACCAGCAGAGATCTGAGGTTGAGGGACAATGAGCAGTTCTTC.

The chain couples TRBV11-3 to TRBJ2-3; 8 bases match TRBD1. Per the germline V gene, CDR1 is SGHNT and CDR2 is YENEEA. The CDR3 consists of 16 residues. V shed 1 base, J shed 8 bases, and the junction held 11 bases outside the gene matches. CDR3 sequence: CASSLGAGTGYSTQYF. The DNA for the CDR3 is TGTGCCAGCAGCTTAGGTGCCGGGACAGGATATTCTACGCAGTATTTT. Supplemented by reference TRBV11-3 and TRBJ2-3, the full variable domain reads EAGVVQSPRYKIIEKKQPVAFWCNPISGHNTLYWYLQNLGQGPELLIRYENEEAVDDSQLPKDRFSAERLKGVDSTLKIQPAELGDSAVYLCASSLGAGTGYSTQYFGPGTRLTVL.

The chain recombines TRBV6-5 with TRBJ1-2, with 7 bases that match TRBD1. Trimming cost V 6 bases and J 5 bases; bases outside gene matches: 12. The germline V gene has CDR1 MNHEY and CDR2 SVGAGI. The CDR3 runs 15 residues. CDR3 protein: CASRQGPQGDYGYTF. In DNA form, the CDR3 reads TGTGCCAGCAGACAGGGGCCCCAGGGAGATTATGGCTACACCTTC.

The chain couples TRBV19 to TRBJ2-3; 7 nucleotides agree with TRBD2. With 7 bases clipped from V and 0 bases from J, the junction kept 10 bases outside the gene matches. The length of the CDR3 is 16 residues. In germline, CDR1 is LNHDA, CDR2 SQIVND (reference sequence). The DNA of the CDR3 is TGTGCCAGTACATGGGGCGGGGGATCGAGCACAGATACGCAGTATTTT. Amino acid sequence: CASTWGGGSSTDTQYF.

The chain is built from TRBV28 and TRBJ2-7; D remains ambiguous. The V end lost 6 bases, the J end lost 2 bases, and 14 bases lay between the germline ends. CDR3 length: 14 residues. Germline CDR1 is MDHEN and CDR2 is SYDVKM. This CDR3 reads CASRQGGFTYEQYF. For the CDR3, the DNA is TGTGCCAGCAGACAAGGCGGCTTTACCTACGAGCAGTACTTC.

The chain recombines TRBV13 with TRBJ2-7; 7 nucleotides align to TRBD1. CDR3 length equals 13 residues. The V and J ends lost 5 bases and 2 bases, in that order; junction bases with no gene match: 3. Germline V gene lookup returns CDR1 PRHDT and CDR2 FYEKMQ (reference sequence). CDR3 sequence: CASSPGQAYEQYF. Written as DNA, the CDR3 is TGTGCCAGCAGCCCAGGACAGGCCTACGAGCAGTACTTC.

This clone has just a few counts. J is TRBJ2-1 and V is TRBV5-1, with TRBD1 matching over 10 bases. Germline CDR1 reads SGHRS; CDR2 reads YFSETQ. The V and J ends lost 6 bases and 8 bases, in that order; junction bases with no gene match: 8. This CDR3 has 14 amino acids. In DNA, the CDR3 is TGCGCCAGCACACGGGACAGGGGTGGCGATGAGCAGTTCTTC. It specifies CASTRDRGGDEQFF.

This chain connects TRBV21-1 to TRBJ2-3; TRBD2, the table's D call, lacks a check against the DNA. TRBV21-1 is a pseudogene locus. This CDR3 is built from 19 residues. CDR3 amino acids: CASSKPQILAGEVGDTQYF. DNA of the CDR3: TGTGCCAGCAGCAAACCCCAGATACTAGCGGGAGAGGTAGGAGATACGCAGTATTTT.

The CDR3 sequence is CASSQGSDRLNEKLFF. The CDR3 nucleotides are TGTGCCAGCAGCCAAGGGTCGGACAGACTCAATGAAAAACTGTTTTTT. The V and J genes are TRBV4-2 and TRBJ1-4; a weak D match, TRBD1 (6 bases). The CDR3 extends over 16 amino acids. V lost 1 base and J 5 bases, leaving 14 bases between the germline ends. CDR1 LGHNA and CDR2 YNFKEQ come from the germline V gene.

The chain employs TRBV2 and TRBJ1-6; TRBD1 matches at 7 bases. The CDR3 extends over 15 amino acids. Losses at the gene ends were 6 bases for V and 9 bases for J; bases not matched to a gene: 11. Germline-derived CDR1 and CDR2 are SNHLY and FYNNEI. CDR3 residues: CASRADRALGSPLHF. CDR3 bases: TGTGCCAGCAGGGCAGACAGGGCTCTTGGTTCACCCCTCCACTTT.